A selection of T cell receptor beta chains follows, all from one sample in a study of blood T cell repertoires in COVID-19. Method: immunoSEQ multiplex PCR; TCRdb's copy keeps in-frame clones and lacks some. The sample lists 120,000 to 150,000 clones, around 87% occurring once. What was sequenced was peripheral blood. The receptors derive from a man aged 45-60 years who had recovered from COVID-19. Each CDR3 is given with its conserved first and last residue. D genes are given only for firm matches. Size tells how often a clone was seen (once, few, many) or the class of an expanded clone, and some rows leave it out.

cdr3_aa cdr3_nt d_call j_call clone_size v_call
CASSSGQGNGHNYGYTF TGTGCCAGCAGTTCAGGACAGGGGAACGGTCATAACTATGGCTACACCTTC TRBD1 TRBJ1-2 . TRBV13
CASSLAGGGGPQETQYF TGTGCCAGCAGCTTGGCCGGAGGCGGGGGGCCCCAAGAGACCCAGTACTTC TRBD2 TRBJ2-5 . TRBV5-6
CASSIPRRLAKNIQYF TGTGCCAGCAGCATACCACGTAGACTAGCCAAAAACATTCAGTACTTC . TRBJ2-4 few TRBV7-2
CASSPGQGATNEKLFF TGCGCCAGCAGCCCGGGACAGGGGGCAACTAATGAAAAACTGTTTTTT TRBD1 TRBJ1-4 . TRBV5-1
CAIPRTGPNYGYTF TGTGCCATCCCTCGGACAGGGCCAAACTATGGCTACACCTTC TRBD1 TRBJ1-2 once TRBV10-3
CASSARGGATNEKLFF TGTGCCAGCAGCGCCCGGGGGGGTGCAACTAATGAAAAACTGTTTTTT . TRBJ1-4 . TRBV7-9
CASRQGSSYNEQFF TGTGCCAGCCGACAGGGATCCTCCTACAATGAGCAGTTCTTC TRBD1 TRBJ2-1 few TRBV25-1
CASSLEGTGRQPQHF TGTGCCAGCAGCTTAGAAGGGACAGGTCGCCAGCCCCAGCATTTT TRBD1 TRBJ1-5 . TRBV11-2
CASSRTGTSGGVFTDTQYF TGCGCCAGCAGCCGGACCGGGACTAGCGGGGGGGTATTCACAGATACGCAGTATTTT TRBD2 TRBJ2-3 . TRBV4-1
CASSPNLGGTEAFF TGTGCCAGCAGCCCAAATCTGGGAGGCACTGAAGCTTTCTTT . TRBJ1-1 . TRBV9
CASSPERANTEAFF TGTGCCAGCAGCCCCGAGAGGGCGAACACTGAAGCTTTCTTT . TRBJ1-1 . TRBV5-8
CASSLATHGASGNTIYF TGCGCCAGCAGCTTGGCCACTCACGGAGCCTCTGGAAACACCATATATTTT . TRBJ1-3 . TRBV5-1